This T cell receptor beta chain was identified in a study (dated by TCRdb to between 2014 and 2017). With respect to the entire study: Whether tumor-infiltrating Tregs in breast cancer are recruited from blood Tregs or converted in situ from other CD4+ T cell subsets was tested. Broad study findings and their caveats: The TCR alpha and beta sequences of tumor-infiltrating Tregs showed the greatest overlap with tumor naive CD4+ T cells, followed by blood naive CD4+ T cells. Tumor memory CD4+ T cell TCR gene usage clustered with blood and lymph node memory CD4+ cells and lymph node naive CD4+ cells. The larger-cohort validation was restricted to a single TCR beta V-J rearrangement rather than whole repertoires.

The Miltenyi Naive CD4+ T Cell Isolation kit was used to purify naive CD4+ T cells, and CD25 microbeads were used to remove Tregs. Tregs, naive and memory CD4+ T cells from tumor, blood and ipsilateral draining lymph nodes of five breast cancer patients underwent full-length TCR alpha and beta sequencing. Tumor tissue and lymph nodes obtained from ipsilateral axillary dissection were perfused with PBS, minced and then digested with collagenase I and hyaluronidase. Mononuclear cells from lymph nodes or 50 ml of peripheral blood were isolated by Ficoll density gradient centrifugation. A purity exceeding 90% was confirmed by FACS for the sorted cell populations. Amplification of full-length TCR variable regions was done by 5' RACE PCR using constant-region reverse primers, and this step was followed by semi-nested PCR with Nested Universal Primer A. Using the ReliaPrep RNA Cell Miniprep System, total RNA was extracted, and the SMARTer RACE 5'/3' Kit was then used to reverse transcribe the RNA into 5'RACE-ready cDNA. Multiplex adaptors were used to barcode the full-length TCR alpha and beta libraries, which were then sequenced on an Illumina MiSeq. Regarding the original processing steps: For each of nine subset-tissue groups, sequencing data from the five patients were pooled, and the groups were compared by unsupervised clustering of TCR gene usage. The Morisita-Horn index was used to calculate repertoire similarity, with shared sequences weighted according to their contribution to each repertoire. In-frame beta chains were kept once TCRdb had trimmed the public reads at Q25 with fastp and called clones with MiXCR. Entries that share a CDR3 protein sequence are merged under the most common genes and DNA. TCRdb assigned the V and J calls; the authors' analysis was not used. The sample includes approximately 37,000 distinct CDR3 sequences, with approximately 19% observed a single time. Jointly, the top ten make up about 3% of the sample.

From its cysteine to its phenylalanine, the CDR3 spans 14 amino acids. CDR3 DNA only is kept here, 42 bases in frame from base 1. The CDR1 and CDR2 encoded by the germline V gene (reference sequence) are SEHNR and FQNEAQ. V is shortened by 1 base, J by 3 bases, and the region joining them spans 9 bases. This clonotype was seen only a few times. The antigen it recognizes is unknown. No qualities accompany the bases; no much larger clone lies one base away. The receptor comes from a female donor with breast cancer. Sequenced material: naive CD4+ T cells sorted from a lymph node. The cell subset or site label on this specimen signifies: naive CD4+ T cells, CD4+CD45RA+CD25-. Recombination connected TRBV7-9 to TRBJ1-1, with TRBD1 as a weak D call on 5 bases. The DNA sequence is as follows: TGTGCCAGCAGCTTAGGAGGGGTCGACACTGAAGCTTTCTTT. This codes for CASSLGGVDTEAFF.